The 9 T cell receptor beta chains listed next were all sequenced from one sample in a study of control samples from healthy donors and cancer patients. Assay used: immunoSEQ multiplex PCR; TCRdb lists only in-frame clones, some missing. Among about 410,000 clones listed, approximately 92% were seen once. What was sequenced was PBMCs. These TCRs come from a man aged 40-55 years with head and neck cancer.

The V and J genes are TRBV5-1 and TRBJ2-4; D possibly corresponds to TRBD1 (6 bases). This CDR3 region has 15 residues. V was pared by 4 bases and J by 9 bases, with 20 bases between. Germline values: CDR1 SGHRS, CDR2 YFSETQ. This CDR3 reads CASSHDGQGMGIQYF. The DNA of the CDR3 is TGCGCCAGCAGCCACGACGGGCAGGGGATGGGCATTCAGTACTTC.

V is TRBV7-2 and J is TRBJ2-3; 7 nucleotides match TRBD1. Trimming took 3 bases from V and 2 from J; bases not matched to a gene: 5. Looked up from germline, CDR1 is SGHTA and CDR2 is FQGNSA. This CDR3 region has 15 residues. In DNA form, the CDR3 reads TGTGCCAGCAGCTTCCCGGGGACAGTCACAGATACGCAGTATTTT. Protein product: CASSFPGTVTDTQYF.

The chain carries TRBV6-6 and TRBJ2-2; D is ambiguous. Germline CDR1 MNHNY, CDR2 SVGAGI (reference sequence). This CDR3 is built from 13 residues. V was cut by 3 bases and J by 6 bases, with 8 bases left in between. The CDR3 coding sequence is TGTGCCAGCAGTTATAGGGTCGCCGGGGAGCTGTTTTTT. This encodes CASSYRVAGELFF.

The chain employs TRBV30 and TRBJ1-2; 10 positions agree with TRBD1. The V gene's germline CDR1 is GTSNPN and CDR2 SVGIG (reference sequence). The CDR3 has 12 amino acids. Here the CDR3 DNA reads TGTGCTGGAGGACAGGGGGACTATGGCTACACCTTC. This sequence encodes CAGGQGDYGYTF. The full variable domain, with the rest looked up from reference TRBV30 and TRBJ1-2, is SQTIHQWPATLVQPVGSPLSLECTVEGTSNPNLYWYRQAAGRGLQLLFYSVGIGQISSEVPQNLSASRPQDRQFILSSKKLLLSDSGFYLCAGGQGDYGYTFGSGTRLTVV.

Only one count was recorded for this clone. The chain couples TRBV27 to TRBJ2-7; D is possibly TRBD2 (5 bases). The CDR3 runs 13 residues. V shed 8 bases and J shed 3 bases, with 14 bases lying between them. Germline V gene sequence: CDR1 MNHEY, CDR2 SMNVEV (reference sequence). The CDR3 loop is CASATGILYEQYF. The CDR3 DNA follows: TGTGCCAGCGCCACCGGGATACTCTACGAGCAGTACTTC.

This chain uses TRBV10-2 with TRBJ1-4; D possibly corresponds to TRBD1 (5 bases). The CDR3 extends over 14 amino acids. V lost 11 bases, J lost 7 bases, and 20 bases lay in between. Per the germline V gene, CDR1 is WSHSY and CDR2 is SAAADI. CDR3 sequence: CASKEGPKREKLFF. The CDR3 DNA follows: TGCGCCTCCAAGGAGGGGCCTAAGCGTGAAAAACTGTTTTTT.

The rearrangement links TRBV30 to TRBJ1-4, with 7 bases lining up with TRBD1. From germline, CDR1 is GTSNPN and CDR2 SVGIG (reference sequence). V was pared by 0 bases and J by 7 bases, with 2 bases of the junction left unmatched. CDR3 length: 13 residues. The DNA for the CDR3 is TGTGCCTGGAGTGTAGGGACAGCTGAAAAACTGTTTTTT. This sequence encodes CAWSVGTAEKLFF. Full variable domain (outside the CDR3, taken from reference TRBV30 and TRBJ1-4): SQTIHQWPATLVQPVGSPLSLECTVEGTSNPNLYWYRQAAGRGLQLLFYSVGIGQISSEVPQNLSASRPQDRQFILSSKKLLLSDSGFYLCAWSVGTAEKLFFGSGTQLSVL.

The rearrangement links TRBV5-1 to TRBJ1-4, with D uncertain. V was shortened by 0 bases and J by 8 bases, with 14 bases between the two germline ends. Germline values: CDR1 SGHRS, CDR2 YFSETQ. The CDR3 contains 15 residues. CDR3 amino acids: CASSLGTSSGEKLFF. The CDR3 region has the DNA TGCGCCAGCAGCTTGGGGACCTCATCTGGGGAAAAACTGTTTTTT.

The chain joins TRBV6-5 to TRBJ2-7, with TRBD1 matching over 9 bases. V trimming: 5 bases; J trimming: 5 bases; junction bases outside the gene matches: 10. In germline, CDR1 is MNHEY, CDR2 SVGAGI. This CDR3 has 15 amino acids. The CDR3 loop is CASSTPGQGTDEQYF. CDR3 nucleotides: TGTGCCAGCAGTACTCCGGGACAGGGTACCGACGAGCAGTACTTC.